This TCR beta chain was sequenced for a study of shared clonotypes between healthy human individuals. Study-level points and caveats: Relative to memory subsets, naive subsets generally showed larger estimated richness.

The table came from immunoSEQ multiplex PCR; TCRdb's copy has only in-frame clones and leaves some out. The profile shows some 980,000 clones, about 80% of them singletons. This clone was observed a single time. The antigen is undetermined. There were only Caucasian adults among the donors, and all lived in Nashville, Tennessee. It was into CD45RA+ naive and CD45RA-negative memory subsets that the CD4+ cells were split. This CDR3 is built from 14 residues. CDR1 is MNHNY, CDR2 SVGAGI, per germline (reference sequence). The V gene lost 4 bases and the J gene lost 5 bases, with 11 bases spanning the gap. The source is a man between 18 and 29 years old in good health. The V and J genes are TRBV6-6 and TRBJ1-4; TRBD1 is a possible D gene (5 bases). Sequenced sample: memory CD4+ T cells sorted from blood. Sample subset: CD45RA-negative fraction. The CDR3 DNA reads TGTGCCAGCAGTTTCCCGGCAGGGAATGAAAAACTGTTTTTT. This gives the protein CASSFPAGNEKLFF.